This TCR beta chain is drawn from a study of regulatory and conventional T cells in RAG deficiency. CDR3 length: 14 residues. Germline V gene sequence: CDR1 MNHNY, CDR2 SVGAGI (reference sequence). Trimming removed 6 bases from V and 1 base from J, with 13 bases in between. Data came from immunoSEQ multiplex PCR; TCRdb stores just in-frame clones and leaves some out. The sample carries fewer than 35,000 clones, about 90% recorded once. This same sample was also part of a study on regulatory T cells. Turning to that study: The PCR used 52 TRBV and 13 TRBJ primers.

The source of this sequence is a human donor in good health. The chain has TRBV6-6 and TRBJ2-7, with D perhaps assigned TRBD1 or TRBD2 (5 bases each). Sequencing used CD8+ T cells sorted from blood. CDR3 protein: CASRPGTGSYEQYF. The CDR3 region has the DNA TGTGCCAGCAGGCCAGGGACGGGATCCTACGAGCAGTACTTC.